This is a list of T cell receptor beta chains from one sample in a study of blood T cells in healthy people across ages. TCRdb analysed the 5' RACE reads with MiXCR anew, one entry per CDR3 protein. The sample consists of over a million distinct CDR3 sequences, approximately 25% of them appearing once. The same sample was also used in a study of T cells of mothers and their children.

The sequenced sample consisted of blood. The receptors come from a girl aged 2 to 10 in good health. Both conserved end residues are part of each CDR3. A D gene is named only where the DNA matches it firmly. Clone size is given for some rows only: seen once, a few or many times, or a class if the clone is expanded.

J gene | CDR3 length | clone size | D gene | V gene | CDR3 DNA | CDR3 protein
TRBJ2-1 | 15 | NA | NA | TRBV11-2 | TGTGCCAGCAGCTTCAATCTAGACGCCTACAATGAGCAGTTCTTC | CASSFNLDAYNEQFF
TRBJ1-2 | 14 | NA | NA | TRBV5-4 | TGTGCCAGCAGCTCTGCCTACACAGGGCGCGGCTACACCTTC | CASSSAYTGRGYTF
TRBJ1-3 | 13 | NA | NA | TRBV7-2 | TGTGCCAGCAGCTTAGAGGCCAGCCGCACCATATATTTT | CASSLEASRTIYF
TRBJ2-5 | 14 | NA | NA | TRBV20-1 | TGCAGTGCCCCTTATCGGGAACACCAAGAGACCCAGTACTTC | CSAPYREHQETQYF
TRBJ1-1 | 13 | NA | NA | TRBV20-1 | TGCAGTGCTAGAGTGCGGGACAACACTGAAGCTTTCTTT | CSARVRDNTEAFF
TRBJ2-2 | 12 | NA | NA | TRBV20-1 | TGCAGTGCTAGGCAAGCTAGCGGGGAGCTGTTTTTT | CSARQASGELFF
TRBJ2-1 | 18 | few | TRBD2 | TRBV29-1 | TGCAGCGTTGGTCCGGTGGAATCGACTAGCGGGGTATACAATGAGCAGTTCTTC | CSVGPVESTSGVYNEQFF
TRBJ1-1 | 14 | NA | NA | TRBV27 | TGTGCCAGCAGTTTATGGGGCAAGAACACTGAAGCTTTCTTT | CASSLWGKNTEAFF
TRBJ2-7 | 16 | NA | NA | TRBV21-1 | TGTGCCAGCCGAGAACGCGGGGAGGCCAGTAGGTACGAGCAGTACTTC | CASRERGEASRYEQYF
TRBJ2-1 | 19 | NA | NA | TRBV28 | TGTGCCAGCGGATTTGCCCTGGGGGGATCATCGGGCCAGAGGGATGAGCAGTTCTTC | CASGFALGGSSGQRDEQFF
TRBJ2-1 | 18 | few | TRBD2 | TRBV12-3/TRBV12-4 | TGTGCCAGCAGTTTGATGGTGGGACTAGCGGAAAAGTACAATGAGCAGTTCTTC | CASSLMVGLAEKYNEQFF
TRBJ2-5 | 14 | NA | TRBD2 | TRBV4-3 | TGCGCCAGCAGCCAAGAGCGGGGGTTTGGGACCCAGTACTTC | CASSQERGFGTQYF
TRBJ2-3 | 14 | NA | NA | TRBV20-1 | TGCAGTGCGCAGGTTGGCTATAGCACAGATACGCAGTATTTT | CSAQVGYSTDTQYF
TRBJ2-5 | 13 | NA | NA | TRBV29-1 | TGCAGCGTCGCCGCGGACGGGCAAGAGACCCAGTACTTC | CSVAADGQETQYF
TRBJ1-1 | 11 | many | NA | TRBV20-1 | TGCAGTGGAGGAAGGGACACTGAAGCTTTCTTT | CSGGRDTEAFF
TRBJ2-1 | 16 | few | TRBD2 | TRBV5-1 | TGCGCCAGCAGCCGGGACTACCCGAGCTCCTACAATGAGCAGTTCTTC | CASSRDYPSSYNEQFF
TRBJ2-5 | 13 | NA | NA | TRBV10-3 | TGTGCCACGTATTCGGGGGCGGGGGAGACCCAGTACTTC | CATYSGAGETQYF
TRBJ2-4 | 11 | NA | NA | TRBV29-1 | TGCAGCGTTGTGGAGGTGAACATTCGGTACTTC | CSVVEVNIRYF
TRBJ1-2 | 12 | many | NA | TRBV6-1 | TGTGCCAGCAGTGACTCCAACTATGGCTACACCTTC | CASSDSNYGYTF
TRBJ2-2 | 11 | few | NA | TRBV7-9 | TGTGCGAGCCCGGCCAGGGGGGAGCTGTTTTTT | CASPARGELFF
TRBJ1-2 | 13 | NA | TRBD1 | TRBV6-1 | TGTGCCAGCAGTACAGGGGCCAACTATTGCTACACCTTC | CASSTGANYCYTF
TRBJ2-5 | 14 | few | NA | TRBV7-7 | TGTGCTAGCAGCTTACTGATGGGAGGAGAGACCCAGTACTTC | CASSLLMGGETQYF